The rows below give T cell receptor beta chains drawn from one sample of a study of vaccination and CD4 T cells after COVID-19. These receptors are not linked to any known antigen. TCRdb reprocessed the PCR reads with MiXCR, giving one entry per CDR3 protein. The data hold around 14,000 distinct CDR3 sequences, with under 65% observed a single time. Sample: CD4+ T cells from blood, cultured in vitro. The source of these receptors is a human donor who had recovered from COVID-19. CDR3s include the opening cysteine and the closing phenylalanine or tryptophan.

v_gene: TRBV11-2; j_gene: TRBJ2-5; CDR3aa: CASSFFYSQETQYF
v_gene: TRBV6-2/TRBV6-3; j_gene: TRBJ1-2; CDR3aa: CASSISWDTNYGYTF
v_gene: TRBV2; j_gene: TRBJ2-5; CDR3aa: CASSRPGPWGETQYF
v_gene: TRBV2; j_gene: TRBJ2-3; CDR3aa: CASSENGGTDTQYF
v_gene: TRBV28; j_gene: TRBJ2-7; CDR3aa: CASSLPSSYEQYF
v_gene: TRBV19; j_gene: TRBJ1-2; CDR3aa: CASSGVVINYGYTF
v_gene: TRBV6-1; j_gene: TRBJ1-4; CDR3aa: CASSGGQTTTNEKLFF
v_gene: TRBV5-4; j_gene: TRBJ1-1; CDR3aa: CASSLAGLYTEAFF
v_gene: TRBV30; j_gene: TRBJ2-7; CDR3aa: CAWSVLSTGGLEQYF
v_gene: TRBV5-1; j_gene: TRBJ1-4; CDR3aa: CASSEQGRGNEKLFF
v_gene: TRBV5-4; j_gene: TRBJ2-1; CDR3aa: CASSPGLSWRGGANEQFF
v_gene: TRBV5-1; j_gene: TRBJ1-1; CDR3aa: CASSLSGPEAFF
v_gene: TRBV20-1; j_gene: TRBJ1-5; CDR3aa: CSATTRDNQPQHF
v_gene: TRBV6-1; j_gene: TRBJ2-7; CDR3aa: CASSVAGISYEQYF
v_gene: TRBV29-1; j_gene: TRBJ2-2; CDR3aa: CSVGGTTGELFF
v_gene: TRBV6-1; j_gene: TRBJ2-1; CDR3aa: CASSPTSFKQFF
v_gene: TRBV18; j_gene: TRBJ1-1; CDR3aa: CASSPLGNMNTEAFF